Each of the 10 T cell receptor beta chains below was sequenced from the same sample in a study of CD8+ T cells in alopecia areata. Reverse transcribed after extraction, RNA yielded cDNA as the sequencing template. TCRdb's table, derived via immunoSEQ multiplex PCR, lists solely in-frame clones and lacks some. There are under 300,000 clones in the sample; approximately 60% occur only once, and about 0.93% lies in the top ten. The treatment here: oral pan-JAK inhibitor, 5-10 mg twice daily. This material consisted of CD4+ T cells sorted from blood, taken around week 54, from a patient treated with tofacitinib. The receptors stem from a human donor with alopecia areata.

As concerns this clone: The germline gene is not matched at one end of the junction; a read error may be the cause. The gene calls are TRBV5-1 and TRBJ2-5, with D hard to call. This CDR3 region has 13 residues. Germline V gene sequence: CDR1 SGHRS, CDR2 YFSETQ. DNA for the CDR3: TGCGCCAGCAGCTTGGGTAAAGGAGAGGCCCAGTACTTC. Its protein product is CASSLGKGEAQYF. Full variable domain (rest looked up from reference TRBV5-1 and TRBJ2-5): KAGVTQTPRYLIKTRGQQVTLSCSPISGHRSVSWYQQTPGQGLQFLFEYFSETQRNKGNFPGRFSGRQFSNSRSEMNVSTLELGDSALYLCASSLGKGEAQYFGPGTRLLVL.

The chain employs TRBV6-6 and TRBJ2-1; 9 bases are a match to TRBD2. Unmatched junction bases numbered 5, after V lost 4 bases and J lost 4 bases. The CDR3 runs to 15 residues. Germline V gene data show CDR1 as MNHNY and CDR2 as SVGAGI (reference sequence). For the CDR3, the DNA is TGTGCCAGCAGTTCTGGACTAGCGCCGTACAATGAGCAGTTCTTC. Protein sequence: CASSSGLAPYNEQFF.

Here the CDR3 reads CAWAGTGRTEAFF. For the CDR3, the DNA is TGTGCCTGGGCTGGGACAGGGAGGACTGAAGCTTTCTTT. The chain joins TRBV30 to TRBJ1-1, with 9 positions matching TRBD1. V gave up 5 bases and J gave up 5 bases; unmatched junction bases: 6. There are 13 residues in the CDR3. The germline V gene encodes CDR1 GTSNPN and CDR2 SVGIG (reference sequence). The full variable domain, rest sourced from reference TRBV30 and TRBJ1-1, is SQTIHQWPATLVQPVGSPLSLECTVEGTSNPNLYWYRQAAGRGLQLLFYSVGIGQISSEVPQNLSASRPQDRQFILSSKKLLLSDSGFYLCAWAGTGRTEAFFGQGTRLTVV.

This clone was picked up one time. The chain employs TRBV29-1 and TRBJ2-3, with no clear D. The germline V and J ends were trimmed by 4 bases and 5 bases, with 7 bases remaining between them. There are 11 residues in the CDR3. Germline V gene lookup returns CDR1 SQVTM and CDR2 ANQGSEA. CDR3 sequence reads: CSVALGDTQYF. For the CDR3, the DNA is TGCAGCGTTGCCTTGGGAGATACGCAGTATTTT.

This chain connects TRBV18 to TRBJ2-7; D may be TRBD2 (5 bases). The CDR3 is 15 residues long. Germline V CDR1 and CDR2: KGHSH, LQKENI. V lost 0 bases to trimming and J lost 5 bases, with 14 bases between them. In DNA, the CDR3 is TGTGCCAGCTCACCACCGGACTCAACGAGGAACGAGCAGTACTTC. Translated, it gives CASSPPDSTRNEQYF.

To note about this clone: One end of the junction is discordant with germline, which a read error may explain. The J gene is TRBJ2-2, the V gene TRBV5-4, with D tentatively TRBD2 (5 bases). Germline V gene sequence: CDR1 SGHNT, CDR2 YYREEE (reference sequence). The CDR3 consists of 13 residues. For the CDR3, the DNA is TGTGCCAGCAGCTTGTGGAACACCGGGGAACTGTTTTTT. Protein sequence: CASSLWNTGELFF.

This clone turned up a few times. This chain joins TRBV19 and TRBJ2-2; 7 bases agree with TRBD1. Germline CDR1 reads LNHDA; CDR2 reads SQIVND (reference sequence). With 8 bases clipped from V and 3 bases from J, the junction kept 6 bases outside the gene matches. There are 14 residues in the CDR3. The CDR3 reads CASEGQEYTGELFF. The CDR3 DNA follows: TGTGCCAGTGAAGGACAGGAGTACACCGGGGAGCTGTTTTTT.

CDR3 sequence: CASSYPGGGETQYF. DNA for the CDR3: TGTGCCAGCAGCTACCCTGGGGGCGGGGAGACCCAGTACTTC. This chain joins TRBV13 and TRBJ2-5; tentatively, D is TRBD1 (6 bases). The CDR3 runs 14 residues. Between the trimmed V and J ends, which lost 4 bases and 5 bases, there was a span of 14 bases. CDR1 is PRHDT, CDR2 FYEKMQ, per germline (reference sequence).

For the CDR3, the DNA is TGTGCCACCGGACAAATTAAAGAGACCCAGTACTTC. Protein product: CATGQIKETQYF. The rearrangement joins TRBV10-3 to TRBJ2-5, with D possibly matching TRBD1 (5 bases). This CDR3 is built from 12 residues. Germline V CDR1 and CDR2: ENHRY, SYGVKD. Trimming stripped 10 bases from V and 3 bases from J, with 12 bases between.

In its sample, this clone was seen a few times. CDR3 region: CASSQEIGSGGRGETQYF. Here the CDR3 DNA reads TGCGCCAGCAGCCAAGAGATTGGAAGCGGGGGCCGTGGGGAGACCCAGTACTTC. This chain links TRBV4-1 with TRBJ2-5; 8 bases fit TRBD2. Germline V gives CDR1 MGHRA, CDR2 YSYEKL. The V and J ends lost 0 bases and 5 bases, in that order; junction bases with no gene match: 14. This CDR3 spans 18 amino acids.